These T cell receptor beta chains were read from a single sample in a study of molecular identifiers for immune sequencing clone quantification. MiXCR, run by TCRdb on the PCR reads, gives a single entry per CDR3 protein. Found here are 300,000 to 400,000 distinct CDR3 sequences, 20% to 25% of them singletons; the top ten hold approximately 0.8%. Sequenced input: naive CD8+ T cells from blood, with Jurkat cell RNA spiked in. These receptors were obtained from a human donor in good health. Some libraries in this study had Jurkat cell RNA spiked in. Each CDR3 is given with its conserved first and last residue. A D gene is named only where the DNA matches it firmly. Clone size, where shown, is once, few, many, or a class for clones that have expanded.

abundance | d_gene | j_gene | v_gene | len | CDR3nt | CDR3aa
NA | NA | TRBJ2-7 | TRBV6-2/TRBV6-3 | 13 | TGTGCCAGCGGGGACGGCGACTCCTACGAGCAGTACTTC | CASGDGDSYEQYF
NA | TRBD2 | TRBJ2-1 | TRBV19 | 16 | TGTGCCAGTAGTATCGGGACTAGAAGTCTTTACAATGAGCAGTTCTTC | CASSIGTRSLYNEQFF
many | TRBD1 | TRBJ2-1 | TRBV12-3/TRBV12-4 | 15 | TGTGCCAGCAGTCCAGGACAGGGACCAGGCAATGAGCAGTTCTTC | CASSPGQGPGNEQFF
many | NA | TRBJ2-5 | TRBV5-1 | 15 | TGCGCCAGCAGCGGCGAAAGGGGGAGAGGAGAGACCCAGTACTTC | CASSGERGRGETQYF
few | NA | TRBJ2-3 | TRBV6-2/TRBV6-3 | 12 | TGTGCCAGCAGAGAGGAGGCAGATACGCAGTATTTT | CASREEADTQYF
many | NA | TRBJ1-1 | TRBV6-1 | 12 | TGTGCCAGCCGTCAGGCGGGCCGGGGAGCTTTCTTT | CASRQAGRGAFF
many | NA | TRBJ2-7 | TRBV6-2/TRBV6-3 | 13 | TGTGCCAGCAGTGAAACAGGGCACTACGAGCAGTACTTC | CASSETGHYEQYF
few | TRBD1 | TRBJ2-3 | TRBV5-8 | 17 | TGTGCCAGCAGCTTTGGACAGGGAGAGTTGGTCTCAGATACGCAGTATTTT | CASSFGQGELVSDTQYF
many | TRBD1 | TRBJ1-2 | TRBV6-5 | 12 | TGTGCCAGCAGCCCGGGACAGTATGGCTACACCTTC | CASSPGQYGYTF
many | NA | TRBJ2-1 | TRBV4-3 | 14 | TGCGCCAGCAGCCAAGAGACCATTAACAATGAGCAGTTCTTC | CASSQETINNEQFF
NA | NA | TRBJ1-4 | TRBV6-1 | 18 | TGTGCCAGCAGTGAAGTCAGGAAGGGTATCTTCACTAATGAAAAACTGTTTTTT | CASSEVRKGIFTNEKLFF